Sequencing of this TCR beta chain was carried out in a study of T cell repertoires in cytomegalovirus infection. TCRdb passed the reads through MiXCR, listing each CDR3 protein once. The sample lists fewer than 1,000,000 distinct CDR3 sequences; roughly 31% were seen once. In germline, CDR1 is MGHDK, CDR2 SYGVNS. The CDR3 spans 14 residues. V shed 10 bases and J shed 1 base, with 16 bases lying between them. On this clonotype: The antigen is undetermined.

The J gene is TRBJ1-1, the V gene TRBV25-1; D gene unclear. This TCR came from a human donor in good health (CMV status not recorded). Some clones in this sample may be carry-over from other donors' samples. Sample: cultured CD8+ T cells from PBMCs, taken from culture after CMV antigen stimulation. CDR3 coding DNA: TGTGCCACCACGCTTGGTCAAGCGAACACTGAAGCTTTCTTT. Translation: CATTLGQANTEAFF. The full variable domain, with the rest looked up from reference TRBV25-1 and TRBJ1-1, is EADIYQTPRYLVIGTGKKITLECSQTMGHDKMYWYQQDPGMELHLIHYSYGVNSTEKGDLSSESTVSRIRTEHFPLTLESARPSHTSQYLCATTLGQANTEAFFGQGTRLTVV.